These T cell receptor beta chains were read from a single sample in a study of response to subunit inactivated influenza vaccine. TCRdb analysed the RT-PCR reads with MiXCR anew, one entry per CDR3 protein. Here the sample spans 860,000 or so distinct CDR3 sequences, around 20% being singletons. Sequences were derived from PBMCs from blood, sampled more than 4 days after vaccination. Receptors were obtained from a man aged 50 or older who received an inactivated influenza vaccine. CDR3s leave out the opening cysteine and the closing phenylalanine or tryptophan. D genes are given only for firm matches.

TRBJ2-2	TRBV6-1	-	ASTEADPGELF
TRBJ2-7	TRBV30	TRBD2	AWSVGTSGVYEQY
TRBJ2-1	TRBV20-1	-	SAPQIGLYNEQF
TRBJ2-7	TRBV20-1	-	SARARYKGYMSSYEQY
TRBJ1-5	TRBV4-3	-	ASSQETGLRQPQH
TRBJ2-3	TRBV2	-	ASIITVTDTQY
TRBJ2-7	TRBV28	TRBD2	ASSWSGSRSYEQY
TRBJ2-3	TRBV30	TRBD2	AWEIAGGGY
TRBJ2-5	TRBV6-2/TRBV6-3	TRBD2	ASRRTSGRGETQY
TRBJ2-5	TRBV20-1	TRBD2	SARQTSGYQETQY
TRBJ2-2	TRBV5-1	TRBD1	ASRAGTGGTGELF